This TCR beta chain was sequenced for a study of shared clonotypes between healthy human individuals. Only Caucasian adults living in Nashville, Tennessee made up the donor group. TCRdb keeps only in-frame clones here, not all; method: immunoSEQ multiplex PCR. Here the sample spans about 1.5 million clones, approximately 97% being singletons. CDR1 and CDR2 from the germline V gene are SGHRS and YFSETQ. The CDR3 loop spans 16 amino acids. Trimming removed 1 base at V and 0 bases at J, with 10 bases between. Sequencing input: naive CD4+ T cells sorted from blood. As for subset: CD45RA+ positively selected. This TCR was sampled from a man aged 25-45 years in good health. The chain is built from TRBV5-1 and TRBJ2-2; no definite D call. The CDR3 is CASSLLDIANTGELFF. The CDR3 nucleotides read TGCGCCAGCAGCTTGTTAGATATCGCGAACACCGGGGAGCTGTTTTTT.